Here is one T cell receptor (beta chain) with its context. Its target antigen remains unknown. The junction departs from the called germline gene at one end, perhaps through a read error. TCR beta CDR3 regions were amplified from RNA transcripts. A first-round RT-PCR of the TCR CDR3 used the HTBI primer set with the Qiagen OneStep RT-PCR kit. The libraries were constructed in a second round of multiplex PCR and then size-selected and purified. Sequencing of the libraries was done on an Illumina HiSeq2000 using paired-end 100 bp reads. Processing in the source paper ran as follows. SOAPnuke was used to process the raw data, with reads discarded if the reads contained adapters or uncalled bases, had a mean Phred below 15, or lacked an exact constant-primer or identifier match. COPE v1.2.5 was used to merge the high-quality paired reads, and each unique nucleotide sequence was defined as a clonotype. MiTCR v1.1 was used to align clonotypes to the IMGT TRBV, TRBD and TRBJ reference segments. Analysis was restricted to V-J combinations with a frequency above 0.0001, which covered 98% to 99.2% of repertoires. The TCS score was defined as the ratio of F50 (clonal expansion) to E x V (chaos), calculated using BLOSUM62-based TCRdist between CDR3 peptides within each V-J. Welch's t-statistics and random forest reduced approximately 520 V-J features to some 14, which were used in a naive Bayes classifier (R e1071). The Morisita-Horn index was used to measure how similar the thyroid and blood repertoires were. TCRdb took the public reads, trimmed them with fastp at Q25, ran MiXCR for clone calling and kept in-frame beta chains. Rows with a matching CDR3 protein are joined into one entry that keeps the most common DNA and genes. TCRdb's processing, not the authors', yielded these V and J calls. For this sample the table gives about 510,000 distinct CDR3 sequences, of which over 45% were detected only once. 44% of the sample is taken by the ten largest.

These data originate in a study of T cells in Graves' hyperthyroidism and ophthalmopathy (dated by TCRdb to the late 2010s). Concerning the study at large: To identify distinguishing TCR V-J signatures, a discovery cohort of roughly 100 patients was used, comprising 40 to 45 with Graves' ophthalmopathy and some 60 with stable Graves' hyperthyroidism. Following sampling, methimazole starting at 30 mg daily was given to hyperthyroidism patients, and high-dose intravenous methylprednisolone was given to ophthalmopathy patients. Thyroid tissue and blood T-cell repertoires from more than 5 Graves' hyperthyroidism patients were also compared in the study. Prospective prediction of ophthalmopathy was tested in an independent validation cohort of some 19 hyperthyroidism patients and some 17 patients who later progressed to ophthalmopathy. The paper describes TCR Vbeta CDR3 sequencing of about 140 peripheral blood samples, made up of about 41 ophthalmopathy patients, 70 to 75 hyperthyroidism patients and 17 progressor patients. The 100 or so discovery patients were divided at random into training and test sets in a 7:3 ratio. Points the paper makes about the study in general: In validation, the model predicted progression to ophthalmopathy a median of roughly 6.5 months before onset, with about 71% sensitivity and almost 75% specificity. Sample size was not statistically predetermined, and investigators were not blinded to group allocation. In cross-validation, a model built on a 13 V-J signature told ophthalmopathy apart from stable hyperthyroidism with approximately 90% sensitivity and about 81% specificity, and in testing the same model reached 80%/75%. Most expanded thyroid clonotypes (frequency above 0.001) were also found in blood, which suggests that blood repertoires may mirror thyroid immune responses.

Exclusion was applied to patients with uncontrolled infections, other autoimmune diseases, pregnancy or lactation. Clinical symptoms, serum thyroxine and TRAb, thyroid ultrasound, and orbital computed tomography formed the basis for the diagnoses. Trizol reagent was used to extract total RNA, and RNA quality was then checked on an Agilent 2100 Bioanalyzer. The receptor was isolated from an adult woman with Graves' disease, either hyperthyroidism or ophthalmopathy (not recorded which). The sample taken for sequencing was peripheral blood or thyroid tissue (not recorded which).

The nucleotide sequence is given as TGCGCCAGTGCGACAGGGGTTTACTACGAGCAGTACTTC. This encodes CASATGVYYEQYF. The chain was built from TRBV7-8 and TRBJ2-7, and TRBD1 aligns with 8 junction nucleotides. The germline V gene yields SGHVS for CDR1 and FQNEAQ for CDR2. The CDR3 has 13 amino acids, counting the end cysteine and phenylalanine. The retained sequence is limited to the CDR3, 39 bases, with the frame set at the first base.